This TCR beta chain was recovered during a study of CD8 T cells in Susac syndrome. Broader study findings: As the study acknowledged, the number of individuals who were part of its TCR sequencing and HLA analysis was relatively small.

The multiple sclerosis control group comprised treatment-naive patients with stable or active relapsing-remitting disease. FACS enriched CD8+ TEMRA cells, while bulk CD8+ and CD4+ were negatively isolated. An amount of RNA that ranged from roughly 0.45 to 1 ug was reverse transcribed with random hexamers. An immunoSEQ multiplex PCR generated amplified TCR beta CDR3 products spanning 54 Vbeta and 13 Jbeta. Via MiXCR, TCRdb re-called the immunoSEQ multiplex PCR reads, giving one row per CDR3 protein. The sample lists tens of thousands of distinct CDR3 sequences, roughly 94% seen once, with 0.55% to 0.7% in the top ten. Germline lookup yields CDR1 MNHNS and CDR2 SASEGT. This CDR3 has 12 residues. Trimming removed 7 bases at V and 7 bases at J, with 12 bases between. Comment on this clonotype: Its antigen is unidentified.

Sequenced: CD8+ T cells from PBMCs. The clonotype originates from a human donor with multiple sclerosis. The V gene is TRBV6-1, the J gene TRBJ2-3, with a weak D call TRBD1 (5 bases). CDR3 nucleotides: TGTGCCAGCACCCCCCAGGGTTATACGCAGTATTTT. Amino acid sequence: CASTPQGYTQYF.